The 32 T cell receptor beta chains below all came from one sample that was sequenced in a study of cytomegalovirus exposure and HLA in healthy donors. Researchers ran the PCR with 60 Vbeta and 13 Jbeta primers. Data came from immunoSEQ multiplex PCR; TCRdb stores just in-frame clones and leaves some out. The table has hundreds of thousands of clones, about 80% seen once; the top ten hold 0.58%. Sequencing used PBMCs. These TCRs come from a middle-aged woman in good health and CMV-seronegative.

This clone was observed a few times. The gene calls are TRBV5-8 and TRBJ1-4, with D possibly TRBD1 on 6 matching bases. V was clipped by 0 bases and J by 10 bases, with 10 bases between them. The CDR3 loop spans 13 amino acids. Germline loops: CDR1 SGHTS, CDR2 YDEGEE. CDR3 sequence reads: CASSLVGTTKLFF. The CDR3 DNA reads as TGTGCCAGCAGCTTGGTTGGGACAACAAAACTGTTTTTT.

The sample holds a few counts of this clone. The chain carries TRBV5-1 and TRBJ2-5, with 7 nucleotides matching TRBD2. CDR3 size: 15 residues. CDR1 SGHRS and CDR2 YFSETQ come from the germline V gene. V gave up 1 base and J gave up 2 bases; unmatched junction bases: 5. The CDR3 coding sequence is TGCGCCAGCAGCTTGAGGCAGGGACTACAAGAGACCCAGTACTTC. Protein product: CASSLRQGLQETQYF.

The chain carries TRBV9 and TRBJ2-1; D is perhaps TRBD2 (5 bases). CDR3 length: 15 residues. V lost 2 bases and J lost 4, with 13 bases in between. The V gene's germline CDR1 is SGDLS and CDR2 YYNGEE. The CDR3 DNA reads TGTGCCAGCAGCGTCGTCGGGGAGCGATACAATGAGCAGTTCTTC. Protein product: CASSVVGERYNEQFF.

In this sample, this clone turned up a few times. This chain uses TRBV6-5 with TRBJ1-5, with TRBD1 matching 7 bases. The germline gives CDR1 MNHEY, CDR2 SVGAGI. J lost 2 bases, V lost 2 bases, and 0 bases had no gene match. The CDR3 is 14 residues long. CDR3 DNA sequence: TGTGCCAGCAGTTACGACAGGGGCAATCAGCCCCAGCATTTT. This translates into CASSYDRGNQPQHF.

The count of this clone is one. The rearrangement uses TRBV5-1 and TRBJ2-1; D is ambiguous. Germline assignment: CDR1 SGHRS and CDR2 YFSETQ. The CDR3 contains 12 residues. Deletions cut 3 bases from V and 8 bases from J, with 9 bases between. The CDR3 DNA reads as TGCGCCAGCAGCTCGGAGCGCCATGAGCAGTTCTTC. Its translation is CASSSERHEQFF.

V gene TRBV6-6 combines with J gene TRBJ2-3; 9 bases match TRBD2. V shed 0 bases, J shed 4 bases, and the junction held 5 bases outside the gene matches. Germline lookup yields CDR1 MNHNY and CDR2 SVGAGI (reference sequence). The CDR3 is made up of 16 amino acids. The CDR3 nucleotides are TGTGCCAGCAGTTACTCAGGGGGCGGGGGGGCAGATACGCAGTATTTT. It is translated as CASSYSGGGGADTQYF.

The V and J genes are TRBV5-1 and TRBJ2-3; weak D call: TRBD2 (6 bases). The CDR3 extends over 14 amino acids. Germline V gene sequence: CDR1 SGHRS, CDR2 YFSETQ. Trimming took 6 bases from V and 6 from J, leaving 17 bases between them. CDR3: CASKLAGTGDTQYF. The CDR3, as DNA: TGCGCCAGCAAGTTGGCAGGGACTGGGGATACGCAGTATTTT.

V and J are TRBV6-1 and TRBJ2-5, with D perhaps TRBD2 (5 bases). Between the trimmed V and J ends, which lost 0 bases and 5 bases, there was a span of 13 bases. Germline CDR1 reads MNHNS; CDR2 reads SASEGT. The CDR3 has 15 amino acids. CDR3 nucleotide sequence: TGTGCCAGCAGTGAAGCCCTGGTGGGAGCTGAGACCCAGTACTTC. It codes for CASSEALVGAETQYF.

The V and J genes are TRBV28 and TRBJ1-2; D is possibly TRBD1 (6 bases). CDR1 MDHEN and CDR2 SYDVKM come from the germline V gene. V lost 4 bases, J lost 6 bases, and 15 bases lay in between. CDR3 length: 14 amino acids. CDR3 in amino acids: CASSYTGKVDGYTF. DNA for the CDR3: TGTGCCAGCAGTTACACAGGGAAGGTTGATGGCTACACCTTC.

The J gene is TRBJ1-2, the V gene TRBV19; 8 bases fit TRBD1. Germline-derived CDR1 and CDR2 are LNHDA and SQIVND (reference sequence). The CDR3 loop spans 14 amino acids. Unmatched junction bases numbered 5, after V lost 4 bases and J lost 4 bases. In nucleotides, the CDR3 is TGTGCCAGTAGTACTCCAGGGGGCGGCTATGGCTACACCTTC. Amino acid sequence: CASSTPGGGYGYTF.

This chain connects TRBV4-3 to TRBJ2-7; D is possibly TRBD2 (6 bases). This CDR3 has 14 amino acids. In germline, CDR1 is LGHNA, CDR2 YSLEER. V dropped 1 base and J dropped 3 bases, with 10 bases sitting between them. The CDR3 loop is CASSQVLGGYEQYF. CDR3 bases: TGCGCCAGCAGCCAAGTTCTCGGGGGCTACGAGCAGTACTTC.

This chain connects TRBV7-8 to TRBJ2-1; no clear D gene. The CDR3 length is 12 residues. V was trimmed by 8 bases and J by 3 bases, leaving 8 bases between them. Germline V gene lookup returns CDR1 SGHVS and CDR2 FQNEAQ. CDR3 coding DNA: TGTGCCAGCTGGGCAATCTACAATGAGCAGTTCTTC. It yields the protein CASWAIYNEQFF.

The chain carries TRBV27 and TRBJ1-6; D unresolved. The CDR3 has 15 amino acids. Germline V gives CDR1 MNHEY, CDR2 SMNVEV (reference sequence). Trimming cost V 8 bases and J 7 bases, with 18 bases left between them. In DNA, the CDR3 is TGTGCCAGCTCTTCCTACTTAGGGAGCAATTCACCCCTCCACTTT. Encoded protein: CASSSYLGSNSPLHF.

The rearrangement links TRBV10-1 to TRBJ1-4; tentative D call: TRBD1 (6 bases). Germline assignment: CDR1 WNHNN and CDR2 SYGVQD (reference sequence). Trimming cost V 8 bases and J 4 bases, with 14 bases left between them. The CDR3 has 14 amino acids. CDR3 sequence: CASPGHPDNEKLFF. CDR3 DNA: TGCGCCAGCCCGGGACACCCTGATAATGAAAAACTGTTTTTT.

This clone was picked up one time. CDR3: CASSLIQGANSPLHF. In DNA form, the CDR3 reads TGTGCCAGCAGCTTAATACAGGGGGCAAATTCACCCCTCCACTTT. The genes are TRBV7-8 and TRBJ1-6; 9 nucleotides match TRBD1. Trimming at V came to 2 bases and at J to 7 bases, leaving 3 bases not matched to a gene. This CDR3 has 15 amino acids. Per germline, CDR1 SGHVS and CDR2 FQNEAQ.

The V call is TRBV29-1, the J call TRBJ2-7, with no clear D. Germline lookup yields CDR1 SQVTM and CDR2 ANQGSEA. The length of the CDR3 is 15 residues. The ends were cut back, 0 bases at V and 2 bases at J, with 14 bases in the middle. DNA of the CDR3: TGCAGCGTTGAAGATCCAGATCGTACGCCCTACGAGCAGTACTTC. Translation gives CSVEDPDRTPYEQYF.

The chain employs TRBV18 and TRBJ1-1, with TRBD1 matching over 11 bases. With V trimmed by 2 bases and J by 4 bases, 3 bases remained unmatched. This CDR3 has 15 amino acids. In germline, CDR1 is KGHSH, CDR2 LQKENI. The CDR3 DNA is TGTGCCAGCTCACCATGGGACAGGGGGATCACTGAAGCTTTCTTT. Its translation: CASSPWDRGITEAFF.

The CDR3 coding sequence is TGTGCCAGCAGTGAAAGTAGGGGGCTAGGCACAGATACGCAGTATTTT. Translation: CASSESRGLGTDTQYF. The chain carries TRBV6-1 and TRBJ2-3; TRBD1 agrees at 7 bases. CDR1 and CDR2 from the germline V gene are MNHNS and SASEGT. With V trimmed by 2 bases and J by 1 base, 6 bases remained unmatched. The CDR3 extends over 16 amino acids.

This clone is a singleton in its sample. The chain couples TRBV6-1 to TRBJ2-5, with a tentative D call TRBD1 (7 bases). This CDR3 is built from 15 residues. Germline CDR1 reads MNHNS; CDR2 reads SASEGT. Trimming stripped 6 bases from V and 1 base from J, with 15 bases between. The DNA for the CDR3 is TGTGCCAGCAGCTACATGCAGGGGGGCCAAGAGACCCAGTACTTC. It encodes CASSYMQGGQETQYF.

The chain is built from TRBV5-1 and TRBJ1-4; D is possibly TRBD1 (5 bases). V was shortened by 4 bases and J by 0 bases, with 13 bases between the two germline ends. Looked up from germline, CDR1 is SGHRS and CDR2 is YFSETQ. This CDR3 has 16 residues. CDR3 residues: CASSKSGVATNEKLFF. In nucleotides, the CDR3 is TGCGCCAGCAGCAAGTCGGGGGTTGCAACTAATGAAAAACTGTTTTTT.

This rearrangement joins TRBV5-6 to TRBJ2-1, with D perhaps matching TRBD2 (6 bases). The CDR3 totals 12 residues. From germline, CDR1 is SGHDT and CDR2 YYEEEE. V gave up 3 bases and J gave up 10 bases, with 11 bases separating them. For the CDR3, the DNA is TGTGCCAGCAGCTCAGACGCGGGGGAGCAGTTCTTC. Amino acids: CASSSDAGEQFF.

The chain links TRBV5-1 to TRBJ2-5, with D possibly TRBD2 on 7 matching bases. Judging by the DNA end, TRBJ2-7 fits better; the J call may be wrong. The CDR3 consists of 15 residues. Germline lookup yields CDR1 SGHRS and CDR2 YFSETQ. CDR3 coding DNA: TGCGCCAGCAGCGGAGGGGGGGAAAGCTCCTACGAGCAGTACTTC. Translating gives CASSGGGESSYEQYF.

The gene calls are TRBV9 and TRBJ2-4; 11 bases are shared with TRBD1. The trim removed 0 bases at V and 10 bases at J, leaving 9 bases unmatched. This CDR3 has 16 amino acids. CDR1 is SGDLS and CDR2 is YYNGEE in the germline V gene. The CDR3 region is CASSVGTGGAAGIQYF. The CDR3 coding sequence is TGTGCCAGCAGCGTAGGGACAGGGGGCGCCGCTGGTATTCAGTACTTC. Combining the CDR3 with reference TRBV9 and TRBJ2-4 gives the whole variable domain DSGVTQTPKHLITATGQRVTLRCSPRSGDLSVYWYQQSLDQGLQFLIQYYNGEERAKGNILERFSAQQFPDLHSELNLSSLELGDSALYFCASSVGTGGAAGIQYFGAGTRLSVL.

The chain couples TRBV7-8 to TRBJ1-5; D ambiguous. The ends were cut back, 5 bases at V and 2 bases at J, with 13 bases in the middle. This CDR3 contains 15 residues. Germline loops: CDR1 SGHVS, CDR2 FQNEAQ. The CDR3 DNA is TGTGCCAGCAGCCTAGATAGACGGGGCAATCAGCCCCAGCATTTT. Translated: CASSLDRRGNQPQHF.

The chain combines TRBV19 with TRBJ2-7, with D possibly matching TRBD1 (5 bases). Germline CDR1 LNHDA, CDR2 SQIVND (reference sequence). The CDR3 length is 15 residues. V lost 3 bases, J lost 3 bases, and 15 bases lay in between. CDR3 nucleotides: TGTGCCAGTAGTATCGCGCAGACAGAACTCTACGAGCAGTACTTC. It yields the protein CASSIAQTELYEQYF.

This chain connects TRBV9 to TRBJ1-3; D is unclear. Germline loops: CDR1 SGDLS, CDR2 YYNGEE. This CDR3 has 12 amino acids. The ends were cut back, 4 bases at V and 5 bases at J, with 7 bases in the middle. CDR3 nucleotides: TGTGCCAGCAGCCTTAGTAGAAACACCATATATTTT. Encoded protein: CASSLSRNTIYF.

The genes are TRBV7-2 and TRBJ2-5; tentative D call: TRBD2 (5 bases). The CDR3 is 14 amino acids. Looked up from germline, CDR1 is SGHTA and CDR2 is FQGNSA. V was pared by 3 bases and J by 1 base, with 9 bases between. CDR3 sequence reads: CASSFGLSQETQYF. The CDR3 DNA reads TGTGCCAGCAGCTTTGGACTTTCCCAAGAGACCCAGTACTTC.

A word on this clone: The junction shows a germline mismatch at one end, possibly a read error. The rearrangement joins TRBV2 to TRBJ1-1; 7 bases fit TRBD1. This CDR3 is 15 amino acids long. Germline V CDR1 and CDR2: SNHLY, FYNNEI. The CDR3 region has the DNA TGTGCCAGCAGACAAACCCAGGGGGGCGGCACTGACGCTTTCTTT. It codes for CASRQTQGGGTDAFF.

J is TRBJ2-5 and V is TRBV29-1; 9 bases align to TRBD2. V shed 3 bases, J shed 5 bases, and the junction held 7 bases outside the gene matches. Germline CDR1 and CDR2: SQVTM and ANQGSEA. This CDR3 has 14 amino acids. The CDR3 loop is CSVDERGDVETQYF. CDR3 sequence (DNA): TGCAGCGTTGATGAGCGGGGGGATGTTGAGACCCAGTACTTC.

The CDR3 sequence: CASSVGSELLHNEQFF. The CDR3 DNA is TGTGCCAGCAGCGTTGGGTCGGAGCTCCTACACAATGAGCAGTTCTTC. V usage is TRBV9 and J usage is TRBJ2-1; D is ambiguous. The V end was cut by 2 bases, the J end by 5 bases, with 17 bases between. The CDR3 extends over 16 amino acids. Germline V gene sequence: CDR1 SGDLS, CDR2 YYNGEE.

The chain joins TRBV7-3 to TRBJ1-1; D not certain. Trimming shortened V by 5 bases and J by 6 bases, and 16 bases separated the two germline ends. CDR1 is SGHTA, CDR2 FQGTGA, per germline. The length of the CDR3 is 14 residues. For the CDR3, the DNA is TGTGCCAGCAGCCGATCGGGTTCTGAAGCTGAAGCTTTCTTT. Encoded protein: CASSRSGSEAEAFF.

The genes are TRBV11-2 and TRBJ2-3, with D maybe TRBD1 (6 bases). V dropped 5 bases and J dropped 2 bases, with 14 bases sitting between them. The CDR3 spans 15 residues. Germline CDR1 reads SGHAT; CDR2 reads FQNNGV. CDR3: CASSVRGHYTDTQYF. The DNA for the CDR3 is TGTGCCAGCAGCGTTCGGGGACACTACACAGATACGCAGTATTTT.